Below, 21 T cell receptor beta chains from the same sample are listed, as sequenced in a study of T cells after posttransplantation cyclophosphamide. Produced via immunoSEQ multiplex PCR; TCRdb's table is partial and in-frame only. The sample has around 34,000 clones, none seen only once. The sample was PBMCs. Receptors originate from a woman aged 50 to 60 in good health and a related stem cell transplant donor.

Ten or more counts support this clone. This rearrangement joins TRBV10-1 to TRBJ2-1; D ambiguous. Germline CDR1 WNHNN, CDR2 SYGVQD (reference sequence). V was clipped by 4 bases and J by 5 bases, with 9 bases between them. The CDR3 is 13 amino acids. DNA for the CDR3: TGCGCCAGCAGTGCAACAGCTGACAATGAGCAGTTCTTC. Translation gives CASSATADNEQFF.

This clone has at least ten counts. The chain has TRBV6-5 and TRBJ2-1, with D perhaps TRBD1 (6 bases). CDR1 is MNHEY, CDR2 SVGAGI, per germline. CDR3 length: 13 amino acids. The germline V and J ends were trimmed by 5 bases and 6 bases, with 11 bases remaining between them. CDR3 DNA: TGTGCCAGCAGTCTACAGGGCCCCAATGAGCAGTTCTTC. This gives the protein CASSLQGPNEQFF.

This clone was found many times. The chain uses TRBV18 and TRBJ2-7; 9 positions match TRBD1. The CDR3 contains 14 residues. V lost 1 base to trimming and J lost 3 bases; unmatched junction nucleotides: 1. Germline V gene sequence: CDR1 KGHSH, CDR2 LQKENI. In nucleotides, the CDR3 is TGTGCCAGCTCACCACTGGGACAGGGCTACGAGCAGTACTTC. Translating it yields CASSPLGQGYEQYF.

This clone occurred many times. The CDR3 reads CASSQEYRGGNSNQPQHF. The CDR3 coding sequence is TGCGCCAGCAGCCAAGAGTACAGGGGAGGTAATAGCAATCAGCCCCAGCATTTT. This chain connects TRBV4-3 to TRBJ1-5; 7 bases agree with TRBD1. CDR1 is LGHNA, CDR2 YSLEER, per germline. The CDR3 has 18 residues. The V and J ends lost 0 bases and 0 bases, in that order; junction bases with no gene match: 8.

This clone was recorded at least ten times. V and J are TRBV11-3 and TRBJ1-1; D call uncertain. V gave up 4 bases and J gave up 5 bases, with 8 bases separating them. Germline V CDR1 and CDR2: SGHNT, YENEEA. This CDR3 spans 12 amino acids. The CDR3 DNA sequence: TGTGCCAGCAGCTCCAGGAGAACTGAAGCTTTCTTT. It codes for CASSSRRTEAFF.

This clone has at least ten counts. The V call is TRBV12-3 or TRBV12-4, the J call TRBJ1-2; TRBD1 is a possible D gene (5 bases). This CDR3 contains 16 residues. V lost 4 bases and J lost 8, with 23 bases in between. CDR3 coding DNA: TGTGCCAGCAGTTCACTCCGCCTGGGACTCCCTGGAGGCTACACCTTC. This sequence encodes CASSSLRLGLPGGYTF.

This clone showed up many times. This chain joins TRBV7-9 and TRBJ2-2; 8 bases agree with TRBD1. Germline V CDR1 and CDR2: SEHNR, FQNEAQ (reference sequence). The CDR3 is made up of 16 amino acids. After removal of 4 bases from V and 5 bases from J, the junction contained 9 bases not matched to a gene. The CDR3 sequence: CASSSRGTGGTGELFF. For the CDR3, the DNA is TGTGCCAGCAGCTCTAGAGGGACAGGTGGAACCGGGGAGCTGTTTTTT.

This clone was recorded at least ten times. V gene TRBV5-1 combines with J gene TRBJ2-1; D ambiguous. Trimming stripped 6 bases from V and 8 bases from J, with 6 bases between. This CDR3 spans 10 amino acids. The V gene's germline CDR1 is SGHRS and CDR2 YFSETQ. The CDR3 sequence is CASTGDEQFF. CDR3 sequence (DNA): TGCGCCAGCACCGGTGATGAGCAGTTCTTC.

This clone was observed many times. The CDR3 region has the DNA TGCGCCAGCAGCTCGAGGGGCGCCTATGGCTACACCTTC. Its protein product is CASSSRGAYGYTF. V is TRBV5-1 and J is TRBJ1-2; maybe TRBD1 (5 bases). Germline loops: CDR1 SGHRS, CDR2 YFSETQ. The CDR3 length is 13 residues. With 3 bases removed from V and 4 bases from J, the gap between germline ends came to 10 bases.

In this sample, this clone turned up many times. This chain joins TRBV7-9 and TRBJ2-2, with 11 bases lining up with TRBD2. This CDR3 has 17 residues. CDR1 and CDR2 (germline): SEHNR, FQNEAQ (reference sequence). The ends lost 1 base at V and 6 bases at J; junction bases unmatched: 7. CDR3 nucleotide sequence: TGTGCCAGCAGCTTAGGGCTAGCGGGAGGAGTTCCCGGGGAGCTGTTTTTT. It is translated as CASSLGLAGGVPGELFF.

This clone has at least ten counts. The same CDR3 also results from other DNA sequences found in this sample. V usage is TRBV5-1 and J usage is TRBJ2-6; 8 nucleotides align to TRBD1. The CDR3 contains 17 residues. The V and J ends lost 3 bases and 0 bases, in that order; junction bases with no gene match: 5. Germline CDR1 reads SGHRS; CDR2 reads YFSETQ. The CDR3 sequence: CASSYWTGTSGANVLTF. The CDR3 DNA sequence: TGCGCCAGCAGCTACTGGACAGGGACCTCTGGGGCCAACGTCCTGACTTTC.

This clone has ten or more counts. This chain connects TRBV30 to TRBJ1-4, with a tentative D call TRBD1 (6 bases). The germline CDR1 and CDR2 sequences are GTSNPN and SVGIG (reference sequence). V was cut by 3 bases and J by 4 bases, with 9 bases left in between. CDR3 length: 13 amino acids. Here the CDR3 reads CAWRAGVNEKLFF. The CDR3 nucleotides are TGTGCCTGGAGAGCAGGGGTTAATGAAAAACTGTTTTTT.

This clone has ten or more counts. The chain has TRBV19 and TRBJ1-5; D perhaps matches TRBD1 (6 bases). V was trimmed by 5 bases and J by 0 bases, leaving 11 bases between them. Germline CDR1 LNHDA, CDR2 SQIVND (reference sequence). The CDR3 has 15 residues. CDR3 residues: CASSPRDISNQPQHF. In nucleotides, the CDR3 is TGTGCCAGTAGTCCCCGGGACATTAGCAATCAGCCCCAGCATTTT.

The CDR3 spells CASSLWDPPGEDGYTF. CDR3 sequence (DNA): TGTGCCAGCAGTTTATGGGATCCACCAGGGGAGGATGGCTACACCTTC. This chain connects TRBV28 to TRBJ1-2, with D possibly matching TRBD1 (6 bases). This CDR3 spans 16 amino acids. V lost 0 bases, J lost 6 bases, and 17 bases lay in between. CDR1 MDHEN and CDR2 SYDVKM come from the germline V gene.

This clone appeared many times. V gene TRBV7-9 combines with J gene TRBJ1-1; TRBD1 matches 10 bases. The CDR3 length is 15 residues. Trimming at V came to 5 bases and at J to 0 bases, leaving 3 bases not matched to a gene. Germline CDR1 is SEHNR and CDR2 is FQNEAQ (reference sequence). This chain's CDR3 is CASSPGQGVNTEAFF. CDR3 coding DNA: TGTGCCAGCAGCCCTGGACAGGGGGTGAACACTGAAGCTTTCTTT.

This clone was seen ten or more times. The gene calls are TRBV7-9 and TRBJ1-1; D call uncertain. This CDR3 is built from 12 residues. Germline CDR1 is SEHNR and CDR2 is FQNEAQ (reference sequence). The V gene lost 3 bases and the J gene lost 10 bases, with 12 bases spanning the gap. In DNA, the CDR3 is TGTGCCAGCAGCTTTGAGGATCGCGGAGCTTTCTTT. It codes for CASSFEDRGAFF. The variable domain in full, with the rest retrieved from reference TRBV7-9 and TRBJ1-1, is DTGVSQNPRHKITKRGQNVTFRCDPISEHNRLYWYRQTLGQGPEFLTYFQNEAQLEKSRLLSDRFSAERPKGSFSTLEIQRTEQGDSAMYLCASSFEDRGAFFGQGTRLTVV.

This clone was counted a few times. V is TRBV6-2 or TRBV6-3 and J is TRBJ2-2; 12 nucleotides match TRBD2. CDR3 size: 16 residues. Germline CDR1 reads MNHEY; CDR2 reads SVGEGT. J lost 4 bases, V lost 7 bases, and 7 bases had no gene match. In DNA form, the CDR3 reads TGTGCCAGCAAAAAGCCGGGACTAGCGGGCACCGGGGAGCTGTTTTTT. This codes for CASKKPGLAGTGELFF.

This clone was detected many times. The chain couples TRBV6-4 to TRBJ2-2; D tentatively reads TRBD1 or TRBD2 (6 bases each). CDR1 and CDR2 from the germline V gene are MRHNA and SNTAGT. Deletions cut 6 bases from V and 5 bases from J, with 19 bases between. The CDR3 is 16 amino acids. The CDR3 DNA follows: TGTGCCAGCAGCCTGCGGGACAATCCCCGGACCGGGGAGCTGTTTTTT. This gives the protein CASSLRDNPRTGELFF.

This clone was counted between two and nine times. The V gene is TRBV30, the J gene TRBJ1-1; maybe TRBD1 (5 bases). There are 14 residues in the CDR3. CDR1 is GTSNPN and CDR2 is SVGIG in the germline V gene (reference sequence). V lost 5 bases, J lost 5 bases, and 18 bases lay in between. CDR3 sequence reads: CAWDKTGDGTEAFF. The CDR3 bases are TGTGCCTGGGACAAGACGGGGGACGGAACTGAAGCTTTCTTT. The full variable domain, rest sourced from reference TRBV30 and TRBJ1-1, is SQTIHQWPATLVQPVGSPLSLECTVEGTSNPNLYWYRQAAGRGLQLLFYSVGIGQISSEVPQNLSASRPQDRQFILSSKKLLLSDSGFYLCAWDKTGDGTEAFFGQGTRLTVV.

This clone was observed at least ten times. The DNA for the CDR3 is TGTGCCAGCAGTGAACTACAAAGGGGTCGGTCCTACAATGAGCAGTTCTTC. Protein product: CASSELQRGRSYNEQFF. This chain uses TRBV25-1 with TRBJ2-1; TRBD1 is a possible D gene (5 bases). Germline loops: CDR1 MGHDK, CDR2 SYGVNS. There are 17 residues in the CDR3. Trimming took 2 bases from V and 1 from J, leaving 15 bases between them.

Many counts were recorded for this clone. CDR3 sequence: CASSYFRGRSGTEAFF. The CDR3 DNA sequence: TGTGCCAGCAGTTACTTCAGGGGGCGGTCTGGCACTGAAGCTTTCTTT. This chain uses TRBV6-2 or TRBV6-3 with TRBJ1-1; 8 nucleotides agree with TRBD1. The CDR3 loop spans 16 amino acids. Germline trimming cut 1 base from V and 4 bases from J; bases unmatched to any gene: 8. Germline V gene data show CDR1 as MNHEY and CDR2 as SVGEGT.